The present T cell receptor beta chain was sequenced within a study of blood T cell repertoires in COVID-19. Study information: Spain, Italy and the United States supplied samples that represented acute and convalescent COVID-19. In each case, the material was cDNA or gDNA derived from T cells, B-cell-depleted T cells, or PBMCs.

The germline V gene has CDR1 SGHVS and CDR2 FNYEAQ. Trimming pared 1 base from V and 5 bases from J, leaving 14 bases between. The CDR3 covers 15 residues. Residents of about two dozen US areas, aged roughly 18 to 89 years, made up the participants. In assigning cohorts, the study relied on participant-reported clinical history. Libraries were prepared by immunoSEQ multiplex PCR; TCRdb keeps only in-frame clonotypes and omits some of them. The table lists 200,000 to 300,000 clones, approximately 90% of them singletons, with roughly 2.3% in the top ten. The sequence derives from a woman aged 40 to 50 with acute COVID-19. V gene TRBV7-6 combines with J gene TRBJ2-5; D is perhaps TRBD2 (6 bases). Sequencing input: PBMCs or T cells enriched from blood (not recorded which). Here the CDR3 DNA reads TGTGCCAGCAGCTTAGGGGACTCCAAAGGCGAGACCCAGTACTTC. Residues: CASSLGDSKGETQYF.